The clone carrying this T cell receptor beta chain appeared once. Original analysis: Using reference gene primer amplification, nucleated cell counts were estimated. Some clones are missing from TCRdb's copy, which holds only in-frame ones; the method was immunoSEQ multiplex PCR. The DNA was the basis for D and trimming; V, J and clone size are from that table. The sample carries 120,000 or so clones, approximately 81% recorded once. The sample is drawn from a study of blood T cell repertoires in COVID-19. On the study more broadly: Samples taken during acute and convalescent COVID-19 were collected in the United States, Italy and Spain.

The CDR3 is made up of 16 amino acids. V shed 0 bases, J shed 5 bases, and the junction held 7 bases outside the gene matches. Germline lookup yields CDR1 LNHNV and CDR2 YYDKDF (reference sequence). V usage is TRBV15 and J usage is TRBJ2-5, with 9 bases that match TRBD2. The sequence came from a woman aged 25 to 45 who had recovered from COVID-19. Sequencing was performed on peripheral blood. The DNA of the CDR3 is TGTGCCACCAGCAGAGAGAAAGCGGGGGGTGGTGAGACCCAGTACTTC. Translation gives CATSREKAGGGETQYF.